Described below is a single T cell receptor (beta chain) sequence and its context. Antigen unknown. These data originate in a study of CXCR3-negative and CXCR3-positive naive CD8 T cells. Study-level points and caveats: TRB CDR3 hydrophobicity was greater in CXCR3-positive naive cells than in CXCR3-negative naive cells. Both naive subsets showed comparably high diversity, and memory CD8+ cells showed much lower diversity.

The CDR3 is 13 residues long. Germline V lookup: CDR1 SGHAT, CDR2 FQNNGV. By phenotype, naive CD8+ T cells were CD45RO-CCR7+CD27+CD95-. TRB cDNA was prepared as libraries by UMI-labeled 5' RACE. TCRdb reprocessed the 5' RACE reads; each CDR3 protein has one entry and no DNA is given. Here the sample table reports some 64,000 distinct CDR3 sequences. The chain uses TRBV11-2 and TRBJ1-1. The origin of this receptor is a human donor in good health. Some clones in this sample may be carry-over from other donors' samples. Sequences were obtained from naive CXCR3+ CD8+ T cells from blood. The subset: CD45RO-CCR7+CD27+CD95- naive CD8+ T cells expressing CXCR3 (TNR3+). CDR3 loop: CASSLWDYTEAFF.